Included here is one TCR beta chain sequence, with context. The repertoire was sequenced with immunoSEQ multiplex PCR; TCRdb's copy has only in-frame clones and lacks some. The table lists under 95,000 clones, 94% of them singletons. This specimen belongs to a study of technical replicates of blood from a few donors. The CDR3 sequence is 14 residues long. The V gene's germline CDR1 is MNHEY and CDR2 SVGAGI. The J segment lost 8 bases and the V segment lost 4 bases, leaving 6 bases of the junction unmatched. The sample taken for sequencing was T cells isolated from PBMCs. The V and J genes are TRBV6-5 and TRBJ2-4; 9 nucleotides agree with TRBD2. The sequence was obtained from a human donor in good health. The CDR3 region is CASSLAGVTDIQYF. DNA of the CDR3: TGTGCCAGCAGTTTAGCGGGAGTTACGGACATTCAGTACTTC.